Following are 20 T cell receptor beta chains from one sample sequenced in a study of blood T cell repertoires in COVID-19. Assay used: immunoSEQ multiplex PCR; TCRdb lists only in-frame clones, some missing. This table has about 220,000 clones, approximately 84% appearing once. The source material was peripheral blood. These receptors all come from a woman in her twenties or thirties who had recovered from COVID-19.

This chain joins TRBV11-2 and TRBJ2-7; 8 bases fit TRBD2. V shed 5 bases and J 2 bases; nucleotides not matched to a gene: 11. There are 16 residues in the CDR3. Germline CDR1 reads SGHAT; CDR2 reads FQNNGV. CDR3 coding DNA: TGTGCCAGCAGCCCCCTTAGCGGGGCAAGTCCCTACGAGCAGTACTTC. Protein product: CASSPLSGASPYEQYF. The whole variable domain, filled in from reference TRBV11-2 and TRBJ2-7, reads EAGVAQSPRYKIIEKRQSVAFWCNPISGHATLYWYQQILGQGPKLLIQFQNNGVVDDSQLPKDRFSAERLKGVDSTLKIQPAKLEDSAVYLCASSPLSGASPYEQYFGPGTRLTVT.

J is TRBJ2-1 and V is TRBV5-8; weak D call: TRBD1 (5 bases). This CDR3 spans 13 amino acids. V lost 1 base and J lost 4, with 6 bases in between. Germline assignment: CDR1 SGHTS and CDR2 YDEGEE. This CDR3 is CASSLYRYNEQFF. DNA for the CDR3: TGTGCCAGCAGCTTGTACAGGTACAATGAGCAGTTCTTC.

The CDR3 DNA reads TGTGCCAGCGGGAGACAGGCCACCTACGAGCAGTACTTC. This translates into CASGRQATYEQYF. The V call is TRBV27, the J call TRBJ2-7; maybe TRBD1 (6 bases). Trimming shortened V by 8 bases and J by 2 bases, and 13 bases separated the two germline ends. The CDR3 runs to 13 residues. Per germline, CDR1 MNHEY and CDR2 SMNVEV (reference sequence).

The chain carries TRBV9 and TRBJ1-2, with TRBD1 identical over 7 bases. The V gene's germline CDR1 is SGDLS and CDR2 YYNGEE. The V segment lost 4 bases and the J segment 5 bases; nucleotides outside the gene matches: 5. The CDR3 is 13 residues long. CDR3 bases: TGTGCCAGCAGCCGAGGGGGCGAATATGGCTACACCTTC. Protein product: CASSRGGEYGYTF.

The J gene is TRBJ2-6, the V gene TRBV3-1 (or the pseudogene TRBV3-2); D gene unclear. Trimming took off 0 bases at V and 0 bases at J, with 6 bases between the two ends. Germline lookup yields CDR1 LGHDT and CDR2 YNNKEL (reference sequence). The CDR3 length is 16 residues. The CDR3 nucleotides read TGTGCCAGCAGCCAAGATGCGGACTCTGGGGCCAACGTCCTGACTTTC. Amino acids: CASSQDADSGANVLTF.

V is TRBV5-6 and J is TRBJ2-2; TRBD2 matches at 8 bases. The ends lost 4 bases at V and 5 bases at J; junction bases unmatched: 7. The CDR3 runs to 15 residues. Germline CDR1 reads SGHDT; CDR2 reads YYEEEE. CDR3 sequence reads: CASSPGGSRTGELFF. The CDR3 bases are TGTGCCAGCAGCCCGGGGGGGTCGAGGACCGGGGAGCTGTTTTTT.

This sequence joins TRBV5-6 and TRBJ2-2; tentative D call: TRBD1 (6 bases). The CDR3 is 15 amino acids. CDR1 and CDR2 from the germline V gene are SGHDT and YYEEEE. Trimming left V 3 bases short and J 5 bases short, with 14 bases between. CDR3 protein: CASSSRDMWTGELFF. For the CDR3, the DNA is TGTGCCAGCAGCTCCCGGGACATGTGGACCGGGGAGCTGTTTTTT. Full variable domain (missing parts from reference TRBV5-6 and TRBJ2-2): DAGVTQSPTHLIKTRGQQVTLRCSPKSGHDTVSWYQQALGQGPQFIFQYYEEEERQRGNFPDRFSGHQFPNYSSELNVNALLLGDSALYLCASSSRDMWTGELFFGEGSRLTVL.

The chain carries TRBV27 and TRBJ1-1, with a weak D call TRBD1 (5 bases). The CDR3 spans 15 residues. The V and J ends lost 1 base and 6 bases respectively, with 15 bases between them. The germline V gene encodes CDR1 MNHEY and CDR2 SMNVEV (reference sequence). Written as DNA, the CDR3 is TGTGCCAGCAGTTTATTAACTTCGGGGGGGGCTGAAGCTTTCTTT. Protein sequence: CASSLLTSGGAEAFF.

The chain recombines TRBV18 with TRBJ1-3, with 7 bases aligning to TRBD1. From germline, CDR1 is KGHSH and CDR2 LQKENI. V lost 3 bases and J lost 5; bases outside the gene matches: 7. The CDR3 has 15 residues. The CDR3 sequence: CASSPTGDWRNTIYF. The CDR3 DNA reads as TGTGCCAGCTCACCCACAGGGGATTGGAGAAACACCATATATTTT.

The CDR3 is CASRPEGLGDTQYF. The CDR3 DNA reads as TGCGCCAGCAGGCCGGAGGGCCTTGGAGATACGCAGTATTTT. This rearrangement joins TRBV5-1 to TRBJ2-3; possibly TRBD2 for D (6 bases). From germline, CDR1 is SGHRS and CDR2 YFSETQ. V shed 5 bases and J shed 5 bases, with 15 bases lying between them. The CDR3 sequence is 14 residues long.

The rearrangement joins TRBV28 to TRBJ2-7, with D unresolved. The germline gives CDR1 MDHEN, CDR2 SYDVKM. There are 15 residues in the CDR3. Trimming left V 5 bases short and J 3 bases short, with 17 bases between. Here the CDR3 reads CASSPPAAPHYEQYF. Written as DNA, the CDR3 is TGTGCCAGCAGTCCCCCCGCAGCGCCGCACTACGAGCAGTACTTC.

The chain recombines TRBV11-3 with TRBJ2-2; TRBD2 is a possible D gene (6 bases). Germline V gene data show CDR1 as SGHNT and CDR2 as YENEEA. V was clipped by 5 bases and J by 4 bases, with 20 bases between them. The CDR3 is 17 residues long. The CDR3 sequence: CASSVLPGTPATGELFF. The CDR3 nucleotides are TGTGCCAGCAGCGTACTCCCCGGGACTCCGGCCACCGGGGAGCTGTTTTTT. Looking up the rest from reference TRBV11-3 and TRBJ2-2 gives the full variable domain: EAGVVQSPRYKIIEKKQPVAFWCNPISGHNTLYWYLQNLGQGPELLIRYENEEAVDDSQLPKDRFSAERLKGVDSTLKIQPAELGDSAVYLCASSVLPGTPATGELFFGEGSRLTVL.

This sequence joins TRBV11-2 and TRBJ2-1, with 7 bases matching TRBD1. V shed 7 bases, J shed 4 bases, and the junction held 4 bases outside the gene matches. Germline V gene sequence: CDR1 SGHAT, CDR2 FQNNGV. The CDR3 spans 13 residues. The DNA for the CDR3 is TGTGCCAGCACCCCAGGGGGATACAATGAGCAGTTCTTC. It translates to CASTPGGYNEQFF. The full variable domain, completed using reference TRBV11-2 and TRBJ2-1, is EAGVAQSPRYKIIEKRQSVAFWCNPISGHATLYWYQQILGQGPKLLIQFQNNGVVDDSQLPKDRFSAERLKGVDSTLKIQPAKLEDSAVYLCASTPGGYNEQFFGPGTRLTVL.

In nucleotides, the CDR3 is TGTGCCACCAGCAGAGATAGAGGACAGGGTCTGGAAAAACTGTTTTTT. Its protein is CATSRDRGQGLEKLFF. The rearrangement joins TRBV15 to TRBJ1-4; 8 bases agree with TRBD1. V was clipped by 0 bases and J by 8 bases; unmatched bases: 8. CDR3 length: 16 residues. Germline lookup yields CDR1 LNHNV and CDR2 YYDKDF (reference sequence).

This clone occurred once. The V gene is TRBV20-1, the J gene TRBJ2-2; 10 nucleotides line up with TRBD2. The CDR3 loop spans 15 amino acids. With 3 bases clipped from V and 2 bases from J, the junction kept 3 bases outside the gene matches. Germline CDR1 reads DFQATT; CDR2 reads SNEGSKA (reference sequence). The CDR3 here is CSASASGSNTGELFF. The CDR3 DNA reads TGCAGTGCTAGTGCTAGCGGGAGTAACACCGGGGAGCTGTTTTTT.

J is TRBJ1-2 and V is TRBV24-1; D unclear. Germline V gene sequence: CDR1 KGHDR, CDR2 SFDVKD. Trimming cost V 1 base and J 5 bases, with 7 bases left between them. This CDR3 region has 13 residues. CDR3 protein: CATSDFAGYGYTF. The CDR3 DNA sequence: TGTGCCACCAGTGATTTTGCAGGATATGGCTACACCTTC.

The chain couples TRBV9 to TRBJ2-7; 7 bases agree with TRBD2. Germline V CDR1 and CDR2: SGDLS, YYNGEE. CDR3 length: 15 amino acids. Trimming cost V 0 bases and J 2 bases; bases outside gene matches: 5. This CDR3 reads CASSVGLADTYEQYF. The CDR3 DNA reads TGTGCCAGCAGCGTAGGACTAGCTGACACCTACGAGCAGTACTTC.

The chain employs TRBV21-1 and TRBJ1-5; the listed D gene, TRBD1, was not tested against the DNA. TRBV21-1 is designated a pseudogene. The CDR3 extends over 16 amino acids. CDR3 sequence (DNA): TGTGCCAGCAGTGGCTCCGGGACAGGAAGCAATCAGCCCCAGCATTTT. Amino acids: CASSGSGTGSNQPQHF.

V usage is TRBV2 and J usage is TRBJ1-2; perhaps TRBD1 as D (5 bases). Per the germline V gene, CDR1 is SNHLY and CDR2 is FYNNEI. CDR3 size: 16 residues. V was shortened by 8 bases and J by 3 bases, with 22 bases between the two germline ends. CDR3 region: CASLPGPGLPDYGYTF. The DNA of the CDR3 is TGTGCCAGCCTTCCCGGGCCGGGACTCCCCGACTATGGCTACACCTTC. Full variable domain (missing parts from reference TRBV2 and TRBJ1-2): EPEVTQTPSHQVTQMGQEVILRCVPISNHLYFYWYRQILGQKVEFLVSFYNNEISEKSEIFDDQFSVERPDGSNFTLKIRSTKLEDSAMYFCASLPGPGLPDYGYTFGSGTRLTVV.

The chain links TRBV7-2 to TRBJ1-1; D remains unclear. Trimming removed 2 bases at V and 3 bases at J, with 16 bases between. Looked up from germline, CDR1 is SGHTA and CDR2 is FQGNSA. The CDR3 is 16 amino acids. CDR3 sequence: CASSLRKAERDTEAFF. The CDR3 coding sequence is TGTGCCAGCAGCTTAAGAAAAGCCGAACGTGACACTGAAGCTTTCTTT.